Described below is a single T cell receptor beta chain sequence and its context. What it binds is not known. This CDR3 spans 14 amino acids. Germline-derived CDR1 and CDR2 are SQVTM and ANQGSEA. The data are from a study of human CD8 memory T cell subsets. Study-wide points: For stem-like memory and precursor exhausted T cells, diversity was similarly high, which was not true of effector memory cells. Stem-like memory T cell repertoires barely overlapped those of precursor exhausted T cells.

UMI-labeled 5' RACE produced the TCR beta libraries. TCRdb derives one entry per CDR3 protein from the 5' RACE reads, leaving out DNA. Its table records 9,500 to 12,000 distinct CDR3 sequences. A negative magnetic separation step was used to enrich total CD8+ T cells. Total RNA was taken from roughly 160,000 sorted CD8+ T cells, in duplicate, per subset. The clonotype comes from a human donor in good health. The chain uses TRBV29-1 and TRBJ2-7; TCRdb proposes TRBD1, but this gene call is untestable without DNA. The sample comprised CD8+ T cells from PBMCs. Here the CDR3 reads CSVAGGELFYEQYF.